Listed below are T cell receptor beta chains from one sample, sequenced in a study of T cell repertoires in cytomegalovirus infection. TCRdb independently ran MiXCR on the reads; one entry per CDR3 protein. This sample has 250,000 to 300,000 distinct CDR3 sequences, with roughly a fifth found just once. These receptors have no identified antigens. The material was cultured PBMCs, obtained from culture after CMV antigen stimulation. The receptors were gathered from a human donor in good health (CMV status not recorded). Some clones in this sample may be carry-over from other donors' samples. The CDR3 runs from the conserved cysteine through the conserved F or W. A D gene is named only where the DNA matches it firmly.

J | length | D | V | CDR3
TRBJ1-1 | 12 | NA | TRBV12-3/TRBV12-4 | CASSQVFTEAFF
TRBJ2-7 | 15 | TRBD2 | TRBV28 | CASSESGTTSYEQYF
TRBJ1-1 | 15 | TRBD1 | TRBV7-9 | CASSPADRMNTEAFF
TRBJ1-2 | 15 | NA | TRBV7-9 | CASSRSNGGLYGYTF
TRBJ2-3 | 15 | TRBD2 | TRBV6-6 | CASRGAGGPTDTQYF
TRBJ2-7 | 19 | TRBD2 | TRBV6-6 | CASTLGLAGGRLNSYEQYF
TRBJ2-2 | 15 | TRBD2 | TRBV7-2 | CASSSLAGVAGELFF
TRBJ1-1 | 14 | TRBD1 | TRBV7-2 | CASSPPTGATEAFF
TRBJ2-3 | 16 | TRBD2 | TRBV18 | CASSPPGLASSDTQYF
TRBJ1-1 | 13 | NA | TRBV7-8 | CASSYRVNTEAFF
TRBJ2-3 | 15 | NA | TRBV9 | CASSPVKGSTDTQYF
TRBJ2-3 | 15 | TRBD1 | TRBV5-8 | CASSFGAGGSDTQYF
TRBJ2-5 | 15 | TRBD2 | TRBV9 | CASSPSGSWKETQYF
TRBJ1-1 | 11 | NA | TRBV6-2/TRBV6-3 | CASSYSTYRIF
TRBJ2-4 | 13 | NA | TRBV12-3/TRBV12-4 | CASSFPGLAIQYF
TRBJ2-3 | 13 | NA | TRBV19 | CASSIYRTDTQYF
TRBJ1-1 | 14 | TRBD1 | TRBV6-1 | CASRPGTGKGEAFF
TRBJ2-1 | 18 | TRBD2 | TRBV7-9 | CASSPGLGRDHSHNEQFF
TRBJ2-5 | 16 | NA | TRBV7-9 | CASSPDITGIQETQYF
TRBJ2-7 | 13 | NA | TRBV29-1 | CSVEPLWGREQYF
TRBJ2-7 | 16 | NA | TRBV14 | CASSQDGGHHTYEQYF
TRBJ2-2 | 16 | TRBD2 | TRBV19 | CASSMGRGSNTGELFF
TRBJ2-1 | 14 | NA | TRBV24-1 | CATTRGAGIDEQFF
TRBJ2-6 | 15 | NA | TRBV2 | CASSARISGANVLTF
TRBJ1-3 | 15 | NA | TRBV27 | CASRQRGNSGNTIYF
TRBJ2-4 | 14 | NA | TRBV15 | CATSRDSAGGIQYF
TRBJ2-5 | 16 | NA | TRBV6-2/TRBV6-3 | CASSADAGTWGETQYF
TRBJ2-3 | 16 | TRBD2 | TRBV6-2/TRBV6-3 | CASSYGTSGFTDTQYF
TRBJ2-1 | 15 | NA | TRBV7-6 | CASSASLGFLNEQFF
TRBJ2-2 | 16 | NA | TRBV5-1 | CASSLMVQGTTGELFF
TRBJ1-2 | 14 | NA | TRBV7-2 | CASSALGGGHGYTF
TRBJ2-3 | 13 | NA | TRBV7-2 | CASSLRRMDTQYF
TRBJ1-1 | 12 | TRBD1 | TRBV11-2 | CASSLAQGQAFF
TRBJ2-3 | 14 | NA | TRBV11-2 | CASSLEGTTDTQYF
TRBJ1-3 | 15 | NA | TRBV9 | CACSVSVSQGNTIYF
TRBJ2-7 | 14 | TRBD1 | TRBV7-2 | CASSGGTGNYEQYF
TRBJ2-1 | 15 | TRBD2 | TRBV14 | CASSKGLAGGSEQFF
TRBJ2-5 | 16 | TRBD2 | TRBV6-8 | CASSIPGTSGRETQYF
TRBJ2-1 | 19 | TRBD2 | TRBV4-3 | CASSQGPLPSGFSYNEQFF
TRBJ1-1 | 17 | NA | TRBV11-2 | CASSLDRGYPGDTEAFF
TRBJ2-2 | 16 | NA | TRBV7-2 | CASSLGGLANTGELFF
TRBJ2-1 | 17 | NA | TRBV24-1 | CATSVISGGVSTGEQFF
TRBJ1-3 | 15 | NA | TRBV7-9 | CASSFGPIAGNTIYF
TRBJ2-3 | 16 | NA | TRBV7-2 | CASSLRSTGGTDTQYF
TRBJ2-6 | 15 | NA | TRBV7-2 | CASSLQLTGANVLTF